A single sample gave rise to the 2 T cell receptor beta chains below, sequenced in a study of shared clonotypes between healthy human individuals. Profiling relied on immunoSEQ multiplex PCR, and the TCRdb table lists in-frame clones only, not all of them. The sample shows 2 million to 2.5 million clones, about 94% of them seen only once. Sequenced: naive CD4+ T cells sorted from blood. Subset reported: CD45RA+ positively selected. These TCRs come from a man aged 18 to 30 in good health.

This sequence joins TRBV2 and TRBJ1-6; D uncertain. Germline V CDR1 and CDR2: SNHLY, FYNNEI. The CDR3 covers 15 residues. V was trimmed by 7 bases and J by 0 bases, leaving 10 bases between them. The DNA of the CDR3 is TGTGCCAGCACCGAGGAGGGCTCCTATAATTCACCCCTCCACTTT. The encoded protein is CASTEEGSYNSPLHF.

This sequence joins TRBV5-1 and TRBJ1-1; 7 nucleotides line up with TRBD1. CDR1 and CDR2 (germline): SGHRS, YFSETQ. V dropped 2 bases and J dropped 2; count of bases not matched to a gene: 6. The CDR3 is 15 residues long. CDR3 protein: CASSFGGQKNTEAFF. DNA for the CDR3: TGCGCCAGCAGCTTTGGGGGACAGAAAAACACTGAAGCTTTCTTT.